Each of the 5 T cell receptor beta chains below was sequenced from the same sample in a study of OX40 agonist ivuxolimab in advanced cancers. Method: immunoSEQ multiplex PCR; TCRdb's copy keeps in-frame clones and lacks some. The data show about 70,000 clones, approximately 86% seen once. The material sequenced was CD4+ or CD8+ T cells sorted from blood, taken in a trial of the OX40 agonist ivuxolimab. These receptors were obtained from an adult with an advanced solid tumor such as melanoma, head and neck, liver or kidney cancer.

The chain employs TRBV11-2 and TRBJ2-2; D is possibly TRBD2 (5 bases). V was pared by 5 bases and J by 3 bases, with 13 bases between. This CDR3 has 15 residues. Germline lookup yields CDR1 SGHAT and CDR2 FQNNGV. CDR3 region: CASSLRSGDTGELFF. In DNA, the CDR3 is TGTGCCAGCAGCCTACGGTCCGGGGACACCGGGGAGCTGTTTTTT.

The chain combines TRBV7-2 with TRBJ2-1, with D possibly being TRBD1 or TRBD2 (6 bases each). Trimming shortened V by 1 base and J by 3 bases, and 13 bases separated the two germline ends. The CDR3 has 16 residues. Germline V gene lookup returns CDR1 SGHTA and CDR2 FQGNSA. The CDR3, as DNA: TGTGCCAGCAGCTTAGAATCGGGGGCAGGCTACAATGAGCAGTTCTTC. This gives the protein CASSLESGAGYNEQFF.

The rearrangement links TRBV5-5 to TRBJ2-7; D could derive from TRBD1 or TRBD2 (6 bases each). With 2 bases removed from V and 2 bases from J, the gap between germline ends came to 14 bases. This CDR3 is built from 15 residues. The germline V gene encodes CDR1 SGHKS and CDR2 YYEKEE (reference sequence). The CDR3 coding sequence is TGTGCCAGCAGCTTTAGGGGGGAAACCGCCTACGAGCAGTACTTC. Translated, it gives CASSFRGETAYEQYF.

The V gene is TRBV11-2, the J gene TRBJ2-1, with D possibly TRBD2 on 6 matching bases. The CDR3 has 16 amino acids. The V and J ends lost 2 bases and 5 bases respectively, with 16 bases between them. Germline V lookup: CDR1 SGHAT, CDR2 FQNNGV. The CDR3 protein is CASSLTLGRMNNEQFF. In DNA, the CDR3 is TGTGCCAGCAGCTTAACGTTAGGGAGGATGAACAATGAGCAGTTCTTC.

The rearrangement links TRBV30 to TRBJ1-4; 9 bases are a match to TRBD1. This CDR3 comprises 19 residues. CDR1 is GTSNPN and CDR2 is SVGIG in the germline V gene (reference sequence). Trimming at V came to 0 bases and at J to 1 base, leaving 12 bases not matched to a gene. Written as DNA, the CDR3 is TGTGCCTGGAGTGTACCCCTAGGACAGGGGAGGGAAACTAATGAAAAACTGTTTTTT. This sequence encodes CAWSVPLGQGRETNEKLFF.